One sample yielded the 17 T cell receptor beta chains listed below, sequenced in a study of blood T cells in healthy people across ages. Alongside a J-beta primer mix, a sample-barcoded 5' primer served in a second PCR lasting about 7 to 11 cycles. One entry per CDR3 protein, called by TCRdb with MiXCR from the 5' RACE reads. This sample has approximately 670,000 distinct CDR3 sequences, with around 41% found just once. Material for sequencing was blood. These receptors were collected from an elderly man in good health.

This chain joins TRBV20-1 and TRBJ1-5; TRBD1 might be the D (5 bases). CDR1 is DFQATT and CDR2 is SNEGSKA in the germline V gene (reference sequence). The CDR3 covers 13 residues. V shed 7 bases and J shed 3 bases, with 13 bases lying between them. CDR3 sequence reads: CSVQRDHNQPQHF. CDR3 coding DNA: TGCAGTGTCCAGCGGGACCACAATCAGCCCCAGCATTTT.

This CDR3 reads CASSLAVVDGWAEAFF. CDR3 DNA: TGCGCCAGCAGCTTGGCCGTGGTCGACGGGTGGGCTGAAGCTTTCTTT. The chain is built from TRBV5-1 and TRBJ1-1; no definite D call. The CDR3 is 16 amino acids. The germline V gene has CDR1 SGHRS and CDR2 YFSETQ. Trimming took 0 bases from V and 6 from J, leaving 18 bases between them.

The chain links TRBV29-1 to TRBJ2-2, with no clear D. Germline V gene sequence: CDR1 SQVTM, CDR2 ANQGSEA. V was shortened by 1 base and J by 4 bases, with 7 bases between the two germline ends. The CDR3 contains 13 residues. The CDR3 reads CSVEGVLTGELFF. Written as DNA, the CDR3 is TGCAGCGTTGAAGGGGTTCTCACCGGGGAGCTGTTTTTT.

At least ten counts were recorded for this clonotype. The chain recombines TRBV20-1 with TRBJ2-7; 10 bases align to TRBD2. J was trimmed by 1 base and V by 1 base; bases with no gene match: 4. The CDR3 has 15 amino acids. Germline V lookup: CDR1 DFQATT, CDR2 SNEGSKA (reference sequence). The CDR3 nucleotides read TGCAGTGCTAGAGGTTCTAGCGGGGGTTCCTACGAGCAGTACTTC. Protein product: CSARGSSGGSYEQYF.

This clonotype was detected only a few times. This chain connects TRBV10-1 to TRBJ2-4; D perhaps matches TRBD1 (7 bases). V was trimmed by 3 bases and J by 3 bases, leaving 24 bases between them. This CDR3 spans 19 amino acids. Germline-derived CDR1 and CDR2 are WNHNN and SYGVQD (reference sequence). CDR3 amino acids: CASSEGLGGILGGKNIQYF. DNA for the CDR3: TGCGCCAGCAGTGAAGGCCTAGGGGGCATTCTGGGGGGCAAAAACATTCAGTACTTC.

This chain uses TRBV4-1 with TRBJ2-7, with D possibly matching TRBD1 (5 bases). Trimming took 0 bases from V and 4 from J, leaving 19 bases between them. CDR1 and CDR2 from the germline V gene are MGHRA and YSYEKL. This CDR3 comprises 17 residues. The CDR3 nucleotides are TGCGCCAGCAGCCAAGAGCCAGGACAACCCCAGAGGTACGAGCAGTACTTC. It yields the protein CASSQEPGQPQRYEQYF.

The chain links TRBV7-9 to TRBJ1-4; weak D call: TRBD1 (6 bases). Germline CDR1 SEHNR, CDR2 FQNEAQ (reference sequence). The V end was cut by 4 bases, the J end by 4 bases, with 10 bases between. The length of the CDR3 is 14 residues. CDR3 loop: CASSWTANNEKLFF. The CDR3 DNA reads TGTGCCAGCAGCTGGACAGCCAATAATGAAAAACTGTTTTTT.

CDR3 in DNA: TGTGCCAGCAGGTCCTTTCACGGCTTCTCCTACAATGAGCAGTTCTTC. Its translation is CASRSFHGFSYNEQFF. This sequence joins TRBV6-2 or TRBV6-3 and TRBJ2-1; D gene ambiguous. CDR1 and CDR2 (germline): MNHEY, SVGEGT. V was pared by 6 bases and J by 0 bases, with 15 bases between. The CDR3 consists of 16 residues.

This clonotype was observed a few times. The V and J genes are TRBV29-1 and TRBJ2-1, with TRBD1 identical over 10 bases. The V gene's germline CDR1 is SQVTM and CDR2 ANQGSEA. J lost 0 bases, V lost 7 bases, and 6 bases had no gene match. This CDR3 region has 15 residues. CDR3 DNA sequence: TGCAGCGGTCGACAGGGGGCCAACTCCTACAATGAGCAGTTCTTC. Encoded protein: CSGRQGANSYNEQFF.

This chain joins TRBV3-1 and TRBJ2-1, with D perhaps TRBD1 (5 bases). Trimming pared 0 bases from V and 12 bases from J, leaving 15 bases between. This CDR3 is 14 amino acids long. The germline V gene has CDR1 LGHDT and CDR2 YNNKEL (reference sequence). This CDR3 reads CASSQDFGTTGQFF. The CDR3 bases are TGTGCCAGCAGCCAAGATTTCGGAACAACAGGGCAGTTCTTC.

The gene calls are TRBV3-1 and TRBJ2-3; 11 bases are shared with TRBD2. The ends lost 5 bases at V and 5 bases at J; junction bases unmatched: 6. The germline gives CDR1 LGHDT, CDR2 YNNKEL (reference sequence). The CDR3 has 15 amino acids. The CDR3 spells CASSDLTSGGDTQYF. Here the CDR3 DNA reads TGTGCCAGCAGCGATCTAACTAGCGGGGGAGATACGCAGTATTTT.

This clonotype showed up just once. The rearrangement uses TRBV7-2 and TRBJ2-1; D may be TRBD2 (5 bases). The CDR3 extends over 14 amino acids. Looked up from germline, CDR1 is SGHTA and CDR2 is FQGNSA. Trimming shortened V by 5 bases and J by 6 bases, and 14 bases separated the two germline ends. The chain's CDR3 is CASSVPGLTNEQFF. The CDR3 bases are TGTGCCAGCAGCGTCCCAGGACTCACCAATGAGCAGTTCTTC. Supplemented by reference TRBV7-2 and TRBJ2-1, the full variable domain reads GAGVSQSPSNKVTEKGKDVELRCDPISGHTALYWYRQSLGQGLEFLIYFQGNSAPDKSGLPSDRFSAERTGGSVSTLTIQRTQQEDSAVYLCASSVPGLTNEQFFGPGTRLTVL.

The CDR3 protein is CASSQGNTEAFF. The CDR3 coding sequence is TGCGCCAGCAGCCAGGGGAACACTGAAGCTTTCTTT. The chain links TRBV4-1 to TRBJ1-1, with D hard to call. V was shortened by 3 bases and J by 1 base, with 3 bases between the two germline ends. The length of the CDR3 is 12 residues. From germline, CDR1 is MGHRA and CDR2 YSYEKL.

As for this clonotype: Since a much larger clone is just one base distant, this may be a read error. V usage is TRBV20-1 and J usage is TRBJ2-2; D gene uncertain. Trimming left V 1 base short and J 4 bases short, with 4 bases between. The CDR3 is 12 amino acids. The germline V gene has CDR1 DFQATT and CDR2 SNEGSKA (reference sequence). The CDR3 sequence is CSARGITGELFF. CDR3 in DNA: TGCAGTGCTAGAGGGATCACCGGGGAGCTGTTTTTT.

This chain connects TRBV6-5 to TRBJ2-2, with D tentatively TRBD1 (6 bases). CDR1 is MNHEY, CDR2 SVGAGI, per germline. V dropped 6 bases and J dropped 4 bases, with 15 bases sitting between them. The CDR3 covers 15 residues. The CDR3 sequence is CASRYRVLATGELFF. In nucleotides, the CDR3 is TGTGCCAGCAGATACAGGGTTTTAGCCACCGGGGAGCTGTTTTTT.

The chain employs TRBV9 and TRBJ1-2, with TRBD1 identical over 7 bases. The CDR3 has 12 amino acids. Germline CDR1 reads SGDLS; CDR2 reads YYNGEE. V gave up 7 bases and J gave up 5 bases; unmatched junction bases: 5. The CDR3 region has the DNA TGTGCCAGCTCACAGGGGAAGTATGGCTACACCTTC. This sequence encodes CASSQGKYGYTF.

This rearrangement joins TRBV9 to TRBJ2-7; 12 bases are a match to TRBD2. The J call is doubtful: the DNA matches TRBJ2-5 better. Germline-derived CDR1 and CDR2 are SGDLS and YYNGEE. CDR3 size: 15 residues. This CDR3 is CASSVGGLAGETQYF. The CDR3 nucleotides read TGTGCCAGCAGCGTAGGGGGACTAGCGGGAGAGACCCAGTACTTC.